What follows are 4 T cell receptor beta chains derived from one specimen sequenced in a study of human T cells and chemical hapten exposure. The time point: pre-sensitization, week 0. As for treatment: therapeutic diphenylcyclopropenone sensitization with weekly scalp DPC. TCRdb processed the RACE reads anew with MiXCR; each CDR3 protein has one entry. The sample contains some 200,000 distinct CDR3 sequences, 25% to 30% of which appear only once. Sequenced here: whole blood, sampled in connection with sensitization to the hapten diphenylcyclopropenone (DPC). The receptor source for this set is a young woman with alopecia areata. Some clones in this sample may be carry-over from other donors' samples.

In this sample, this clonotype turned up a few times. This CDR3 is CSARDSRGLQPQHF. The CDR3 DNA follows: TGCAGTGCTAGAGATAGCAGGGGGCTTCAGCCCCAGCATTTT. The chain combines TRBV20-1 with TRBJ1-5, with 8 bases aligning to TRBD1. The germline gives CDR1 DFQATT, CDR2 SNEGSKA (reference sequence). The CDR3 contains 14 residues. Trimming cost V 0 bases and J 6 bases; bases outside gene matches: 4.

This clonotype was picked up a small number of times. The chain combines TRBV20-1 with TRBJ2-7; 7 nucleotides line up with TRBD1. Germline V gene data show CDR1 as DFQATT and CDR2 as SNEGSKA (reference sequence). V dropped 1 base and J dropped 8; count of bases not matched to a gene: 11. The CDR3 covers 14 residues. The CDR3 sequence is CSARVGDSAGQQYF. In nucleotides, the CDR3 is TGCAGTGCTAGAGTAGGGGACAGCGCGGGTCAGCAGTACTTC.

CDR3 residues: CSASSPYGGNTQYF. CDR3 DNA: TGCAGTGCTAGTTCCCCCTACGGGGGCAATACGCAGTATTTT. The V and J genes are TRBV20-1 and TRBJ2-3; D assignment may be TRBD1 or TRBD2 (6 bases each). Germline loops: CDR1 DFQATT, CDR2 SNEGSKA (reference sequence). This CDR3 is 14 amino acids long. With 3 bases removed from V and 7 bases from J, the gap between germline ends came to 17 bases.

The chain employs TRBV29-1 and TRBJ2-7; possibly TRBD1 or TRBD2 for D (5 bases each). Germline CDR1 reads SQVTM; CDR2 reads ANQGSEA. The CDR3 loop spans 12 amino acids. The V gene lost 4 bases and the J gene lost 0 bases, with 7 bases spanning the gap. CDR3 DNA: TGCAGCGTTGGGGGGTACTCCTACGAGCAGTACTTC. Protein product: CSVGGYSYEQYF.